This TCR beta chain is from a study of neoadjuvant nivolumab and ipilimumab in lung cancer. Method: immunoSEQ multiplex PCR; TCRdb's copy keeps in-frame clones and lacks some. This table holds 39,000 or so clones, 89% found once. Regarding the study as a whole: From pretherapy to surgery, tumor richness and clonality rose with dual therapy.

The V end lost 8 bases, the J end lost 6 bases, and 13 bases lay between the germline ends. The germline V gene encodes CDR1 MGHDK and CDR2 SYGVNS. The CDR3 extends over 13 amino acids. Worth noting for this clone: What it recognizes is unknown.

The specimen comprised peripheral blood, sampled before neoadjuvant nivolumab, alone or with ipilimumab. This TCR was sampled from an adult with non-small cell lung cancer. The chain links TRBV25-1 to TRBJ2-2, with D tentatively TRBD2 (5 bases). This CDR3 is CASRDPGAGELFF. CDR3 coding DNA: TGTGCCAGCCGGGATCCTGGGGCCGGGGAGCTGTTTTTT.